This TCR beta chain appears in the sequencing data of a study of blood T cell repertoires in COVID-19. Study as a whole: Researchers got acute and convalescent COVID-19 samples from the United States, Italy and Spain. T cells, B-cell-depleted T cells, or PBMCs provided the cDNA or gDNA that served as material.

Per the original methods: Amplification from reference gene primers served as the basis for estimated nucleated cell counts. The data were produced by immunoSEQ multiplex PCR, yet TCRdb's version contains in-frame clones alone and is incomplete. That table is the source of V, J and clone size, and D and trimming were worked out from the DNA. The sample lists approximately 210,000 clones, about four fifths seen once, with approximately 12% in the top ten. The TCR was taken from a woman aged 40 to 49 with acute or convalescent COVID-19. The sequenced material came from peripheral blood.

In nucleotides, the CDR3 is TGTGCCAGCAGTTCTCTGAGCGGGGGCGCAAATACGCAGTATTTT. It specifies CASSSLSGGANTQYF. The chain is built from TRBV28 and TRBJ2-3, with 8 bases lining up with TRBD2. With V trimmed by 4 bases and J by 7 bases, 10 bases remained unmatched. The CDR3 has 15 amino acids. Germline V gene lookup returns CDR1 MDHEN and CDR2 SYDVKM. Full variable domain (missing parts from reference TRBV28 and TRBJ2-3): DVKVTQSSRYLVKRTGEKVFLECVQDMDHENMFWYRQDPGLGLRLIYFSYDVKMKEKGDIPEGYSVSREKKERFSLILESASTNQTSMYLCASSSLSGGANTQYFGPGTRLTVL.